This is a list of T cell receptor beta chains from one sample in a study of CD8+ T cells in alopecia areata. The assay was immunoSEQ multiplex PCR, and TCRdb's table has in-frame clones only and misses some. The sample lists some 150,000 clones, around half occurring once. The source material was CD8+ T cells sorted from blood, sampled at week 0. Receptors originate from a human donor with alopecia areata. Both conserved end residues are part of each CDR3. A D gene is named only where the DNA matches it firmly. Clone size, where shown, is once, few, many, or a class for clones that have expanded.

>TRBV4-3|TRBJ2-7|15|TRBD1|.
TGCGCCAGCAGCCAGGACAGGGGGCCTGGCTACGAGCAGTACTTC
CASSQDRGPGYEQYF
>TRBV25-1|TRBJ1-4|18|TRBD1|.
TGTGCCAGCAGTGAACAAAGGACAGGGGATGGGACTAATGAAAAACTGTTTTTT
CASSEQRTGDGTNEKLFF
>TRBV4-3|TRBJ2-1|14|.|.
TGCGCCAGCAGCCAAGATAGGGCTTACAATGAGCAGTTCTTC
CASSQDRAYNEQFF
>TRBV9|TRBJ2-3|14|TRBD2|.
TGTGCCAGCAGCCTCAGCGGGGCCACAGATACGCAGTATTTT
CASSLSGATDTQYF
>TRBV4-1|TRBJ2-3|15|.|.
TGCGCCAGCAGCCAAGTAGGGGCGGTTGGAGATACGCAGTATTTT
CASSQVGAVGDTQYF
>TRBV13|TRBJ1-1|13|.|.
TGTGCCAGCAGCTACGGGGGGAACACTGAAGCTTTCTTT
CASSYGGNTEAFF
>TRBV4-3|TRBJ2-5|17|.|few
TGCGCCAGCAGCCAAGATATACCGGGCAGGGGATCGGAGACCCAGTACTTC
CASSQDIPGRGSETQYF
>TRBV5-4|TRBJ2-7|15|.|.
TGTGCCAGCAGCCGTTTGGATACAGGACGCTACGAGCAGTACTTC
CASSRLDTGRYEQYF
>TRBV29-1|TRBJ2-5|13|.|.
TGCAGCGTTGGAACGGCAGGGAAAGAGACCCAGTACTTC
CSVGTAGKETQYF
>TRBV4-3|TRBJ2-1|15|TRBD2|.
TGCGCCAGCAGCCCCCGGGAGGTCTCCTACAATGAGCAGTTCTTC
CASSPREVSYNEQFF
>TRBV27|TRBJ2-5|13|.|few
TGTGCCAGCAGTGTACAGGGTAAAGAGACCCAGTACTTC
CASSVQGKETQYF
>TRBV7-9|TRBJ1-1|13|.|once
TGTGCCAGCAGGCCTACAGGGAACACTGAAGCTTTCTTT
CASRPTGNTEAFF
>TRBV5-1|TRBJ2-2|17|TRBD1|.
TGCGCCAGCAGCTCCACCGGGACAGGCGTAAACACCGGGGAGCTGTTTTTT
CASSSTGTGVNTGELFF
>TRBV7-8|TRBJ2-6|17|.|few
TGTGCCAGCAGCCCCCTGTTTGGTTCGTCTGGGGCCAACGTCCTGACTTTC
CASSPLFGSSGANVLTF
>TRBV5-6|TRBJ1-2|12|TRBD1|.
TGTGCCAGCAGCACAGGGGGCCTCGGCTACACCTTC
CASSTGGLGYTF
>TRBV30|TRBJ1-5|14|.|few
TGTGCCTGGAGTGCAGGGGCAGGGGATCAGCCCCAGCATTTT
CAWSAGAGDQPQHF
>TRBV9|TRBJ2-1|14|TRBD2|.
TGTGCCAGCAACCCGGGGGGTGGCTACAATGAGCAGTTCTTC
CASNPGGGYNEQFF
>TRBV14|TRBJ2-7|17|.|.
TGTGCCAGCAGCCTGCACTATCCGGGACAAGGTTCCTACGAGCAGTACTTC
CASSLHYPGQGSYEQYF
>TRBV5-6|TRBJ2-2|14|.|few
TGTGCCAGCAGCACCGGAGGTCGGAGCGGGGAGCTGTTTTTT
CASSTGGRSGELFF
>TRBV29-1|TRBJ2-7|12|.|.
TGCAGCGTTCAAGCTGGAACCTACGAGCAGTACTTC
CSVQAGTYEQYF
>TRBV13|TRBJ2-1|16|TRBD1|.
TGTGCCAGCAGCTCAGATCCGGGACAGGGGATGGATGAGCAGTTCTTC
CASSSDPGQGMDEQFF
>TRBV19|TRBJ2-1|15|TRBD2|few
TGTGCCAGTAGTATTAGCGGGGGGACATACAATGAGCAGTTCTTC
CASSISGGTYNEQFF
>TRBV7-3|TRBJ2-7|15|TRBD2|.
TGCGCCAGCAGCCAAGATCAGCGGGGTGTCTACGAGCAGTACTTC
CASSQDQRGVYEQYF
>TRBV27|TRBJ2-1|14|.|.
TGTGCCAGCAGTTTATCGATGAGGGGGGAGGAGCAGTTCTTC
CASSLSMRGEEQFF
>TRBV10-3|TRBJ1-1|12|.|.
TGTGCCATCAGTGAGTCGGATTTTGAAGCTTTCTTT
CAISESDFEAFF
>TRBV6-5|TRBJ2-1|13|.|.
TGTGCCAGCCACGGGACTCGGTACAATGAGCAGTTCTTC
CASHGTRYNEQFF
>TRBV29-1|TRBJ2-2|12|.|.
TGCAGCGTTGACAGAGACACCGGGGAGCTGTTTTTT
CSVDRDTGELFF
>TRBV15|TRBJ2-7|13|.|.
TGTGCCACCGCCAGCTTTCGCAGGGACGAGCAGTACTTC
CATASFRRDEQYF
>TRBV6-5|TRBJ2-7|13|.|.
TGTGCCAGCAGTTCGGGGGCGCCCTACGAGCAGTACTTC
CASSSGAPYEQYF
>TRBV19|TRBJ1-2|15|.|.
TGTGCCAGTAGTCCAGACCCGCAGGGGAGGTCTGGCTACACCTTC
CASSPDPQGRSGYTF
>TRBV30|TRBJ2-7|14|.|.
TGTGCCTGGGAGAGCGGGACAGATCCCTACGAGCAGTACTTC
CAWESGTDPYEQYF
>TRBV14|TRBJ2-2|12|.|few
TGTGCCAGCAGCCAAAATTACGGGGAGCTGTTTTTT
CASSQNYGELFF
>TRBV30|TRBJ2-7|14|.|.
TGTGCCTGGAGTGTGGGGCAGGGGTCCTACGAGCAGTACTTC
CAWSVGQGSYEQYF
>TRBV6-5|TRBJ1-2|12|.|.
TGTGCCAGCAGCTCAGGGCAGTATGGCTACACCTTC
CASSSGQYGYTF
>TRBV30|TRBJ1-1|13|.|.
TGTGCCTGGAGTGTCTCAAGTCGGTCTGAAGCTTTCTTT
CAWSVSSRSEAFF
>TRBV10-2|TRBJ2-3|15|.|.
TGCGCCAGCAGTGAGTGGGGGCGCGGCACAGATACGCAGTATTTT
CASSEWGRGTDTQYF
>TRBV11-2|TRBJ2-5|11|.|.
TGTGCCAGCAGCCAGGGAAAGACCCAGTACTTC
CASSQGKTQYF
>TRBV25-1|TRBJ2-3|15|.|.
TGTGCCAGCAGTGAGGGCGGCTCCCGCACAGATACGCAGTATTTT
CASSEGGSRTDTQYF
>TRBV23-1|TRBJ2-3|17|.|.
TGCGCCAGCAGTCGATCATACCCGCCAAGGGGTGGAGATACGCAGTATTTT
CASSRSYPPRGGDTQYF
>TRBV29-1|TRBJ1-1|12|.|.
TGCAGCGTTCACACAGGGCTACCTGAAGCTTTCTTT
CSVHTGLPEAFF
>TRBV27|TRBJ2-5|15|TRBD1|.
TGTGCCAGCAGTTCCGGGACAGGGCATCAAGAGACCCAGTACTTC
CASSSGTGHQETQYF
>TRBV11-3|TRBJ1-1|17|TRBD1|.
TGTGCCAGCATGGATTCACAGGGGTTGGGAGAGAACACTGAAGCTTTCTTT
CASMDSQGLGENTEAFF